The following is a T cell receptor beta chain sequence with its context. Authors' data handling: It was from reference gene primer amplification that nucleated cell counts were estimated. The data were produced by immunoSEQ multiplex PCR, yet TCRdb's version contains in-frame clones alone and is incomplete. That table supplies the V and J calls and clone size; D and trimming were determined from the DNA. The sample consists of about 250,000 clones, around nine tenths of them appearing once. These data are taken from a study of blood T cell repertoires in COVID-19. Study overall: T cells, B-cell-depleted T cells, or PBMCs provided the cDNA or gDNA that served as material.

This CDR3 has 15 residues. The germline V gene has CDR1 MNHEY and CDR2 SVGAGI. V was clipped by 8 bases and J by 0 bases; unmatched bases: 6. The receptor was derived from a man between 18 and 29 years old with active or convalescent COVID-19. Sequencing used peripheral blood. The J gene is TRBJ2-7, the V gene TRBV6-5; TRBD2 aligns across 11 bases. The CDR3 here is CASLGLAVSSYEQYF. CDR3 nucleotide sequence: TGTGCCAGCTTGGGACTAGCGGTTAGCTCCTACGAGCAGTACTTC.